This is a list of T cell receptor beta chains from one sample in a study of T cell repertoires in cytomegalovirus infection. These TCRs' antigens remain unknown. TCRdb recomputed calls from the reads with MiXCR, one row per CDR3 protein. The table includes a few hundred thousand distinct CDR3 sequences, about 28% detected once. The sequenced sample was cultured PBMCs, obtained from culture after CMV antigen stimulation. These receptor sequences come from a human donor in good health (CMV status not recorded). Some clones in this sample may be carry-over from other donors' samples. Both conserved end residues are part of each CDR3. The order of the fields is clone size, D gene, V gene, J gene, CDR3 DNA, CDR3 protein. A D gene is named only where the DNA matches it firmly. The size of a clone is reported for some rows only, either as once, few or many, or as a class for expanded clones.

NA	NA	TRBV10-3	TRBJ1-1	TGTGCCGCCTCCAGGGAGAGGGACACTGAAGCTTTCTTT	CAASRERDTEAFF
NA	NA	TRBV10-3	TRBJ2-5	TGTGCCATCAGTGAGGGGAGTCAAGTACCCTCGGGGACCCAGTACTTC	CAISEGSQVPSGTQYF
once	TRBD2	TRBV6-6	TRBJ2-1	TGTGCCAGCAGTTACTCATTCACTAGCGTTGAGGTTCATGAGCAGTTCTTC	CASSYSFTSVEVHEQFF
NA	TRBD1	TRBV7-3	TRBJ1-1	TGTGCCAGCAGCCAAGGGGGCTTGAACACTGAAGCTTTCTTT	CASSQGGLNTEAFF
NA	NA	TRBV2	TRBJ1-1	TGTGCCAGCAGGCAGACAGGTGTGAACACTGAAGCTTTCTTT	CASRQTGVNTEAFF
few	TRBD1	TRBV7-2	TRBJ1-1	TGTGCCAGCAGCTTAGTCACAGGGGGTGAAGCTTTCTTT	CASSLVTGGEAFF
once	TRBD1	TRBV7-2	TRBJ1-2	TGTGCCAGCAGCTTCTTCGGACAGGGCGGGGTTGGCTACACCTTC	CASSFFGQGGVGYTF
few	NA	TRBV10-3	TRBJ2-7	TGTGCCATCAGTGAGTTCCAAGGAGGTGACGAGCAGTACTTC	CAISEFQGGDEQYF
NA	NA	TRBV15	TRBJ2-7	TGTGCCACCAGCAGAGATGTCGGTTCCTACGAGCAGTACTTC	CATSRDVGSYEQYF
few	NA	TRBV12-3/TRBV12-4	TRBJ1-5	TGTGCCAGCAGTTTAATGGGTAGCAATCAGCCCCAGCATTTT	CASSLMGSNQPQHF
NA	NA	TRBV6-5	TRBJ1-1	TGTGCTAGTGGGCGGACAATGAACACTGAAGCTTTCTTT	CASGRTMNTEAFF
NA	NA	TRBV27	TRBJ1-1	TGTGCCAGCGCTGGGGGCACTGAAGCTTTCTTT	CASAGGTEAFF